The clone carrying this TCR beta chain has only one observation. Use of 60 Vbeta and 13 Jbeta primers characterized the PCR. Sequenced by immunoSEQ multiplex PCR; TCRdb stores in-frame clones only, minus some. Of roughly 170,000 clones listed, roughly 84% are singletons. This sample is part of a study of cytomegalovirus exposure and HLA in healthy donors. The CDR3 runs to 15 residues. V was cut by 2 bases and J by 6 bases, with 15 bases left in between. Germline V gives CDR1 MNHNS, CDR2 SASEGT. The rearrangement links TRBV6-1 to TRBJ2-3, with D possibly matching TRBD1 (5 bases). Sequencing used PBMCs. The clonotype originates from a man in his thirties or forties in good health and CMV-seronegative. CDR3 residues: CASSESRQGWDTQYF. The DNA for the CDR3 is TGTGCCAGCAGTGAATCCAGGCAGGGCTGGGATACGCAGTATTTT.